These T cell receptor beta chains were read from a single sample in a study of blood T cell repertoires in COVID-19. TCRdb's table, derived via immunoSEQ multiplex PCR, lists solely in-frame clones and lacks some. The sample has under 250,000 clones, around 83% seen once. Sequencing input: peripheral blood. Receptor source: a man aged 35-49 years with active or convalescent COVID-19. Both conserved end residues are part of each CDR3. A D gene is named only where the DNA matches it firmly. Size is stated for part of the rows, as once, few or many counts, or as a class when the clone is expanded.

abundance,v_gene,d_gene,j_gene,CDR3nt,CDR3aa
-,TRBV3-1/TRBV3-2,-,TRBJ1-6,TGTGCCAGCAGCCCAGGGGCGCATAATTCACCCCTCCACTTT,CASSPGAHNSPLHF
-,TRBV28,-,TRBJ1-4,TGTGCCAGCAGTTTATGGTCGGGAGTAGCTAATGAAAAACTGTTTTTT,CASSLWSGVANEKLFF
-,TRBV30,TRBD1,TRBJ1-2,TGTGCCTGGAGTGGACAGGGTTTTAGTGGCTACACCTTC,CAWSGQGFSGYTF
-,TRBV6-5,-,TRBJ1-5,TGTGCCAGCAGCGGTACAGGGTCCCATCAGCCCCAGCATTTT,CASSGTGSHQPQHF
-,TRBV5-4,TRBD2,TRBJ2-7,TGTGCCAGCAGCCGCGGGACTAGCGATACCTACGAGCAGTACTTC,CASSRGTSDTYEQYF
-,TRBV5-4,TRBD1,TRBJ2-5,TGTGCCAGCAGCTCCCGTACAGGGGAAGAGACCCAGTACTTC,CASSSRTGEETQYF
once,TRBV3-1/TRBV3-2,-,TRBJ1-1,TGTGCCAGCAGCAATTCTGAGTCTAGGAACACTGAAGCTTTCTTT,CASSNSESRNTEAFF
few,TRBV29-1,-,TRBJ1-1,TGCAGCGTTGTTGGCAGAACCTTGAACACTGAAGCTTTCTTT,CSVVGRTLNTEAFF
-,TRBV7-6,TRBD2,TRBJ2-7,TGTGCCAGCAGCCCTCAGCGGGGGGGCCCCTACGAGCAGTACTTC,CASSPQRGGPYEQYF
-,TRBV6-5,-,TRBJ2-7,TGTGCCAGCAGTCGTAATAGCGACGAGCAGTACTTC,CASSRNSDEQYF
few,TRBV4-1,TRBD1,TRBJ1-2,TGCGCCAGCAGAAGACAGGGGTCGACAGACTATGGCTACACCTTC,CASRRQGSTDYGYTF
-,TRBV10-3,-,TRBJ1-4,TGTGCCACCATGTTAGCAACTAATGAAAAACTGTTTTTT,CATMLATNEKLFF
-,TRBV4-3,TRBD1,TRBJ1-2,TGCGCCAGCAGCCCTGGACAGGGGGCCTATGGCTACACCTTC,CASSPGQGAYGYTF
once,TRBV4-2,TRBD1,TRBJ2-7,TGTGCCAGCAGCCAAGGGAGGACAGGGGTCTCCTACGAGCAGTACTTC,CASSQGRTGVSYEQYF
once,TRBV11-3,TRBD1,TRBJ2-5,TGTGCCAGCAGCGGGGGTAGGGGGCGCTGGCAAGAGACCCAGTACTTC,CASSGGRGRWQETQYF
-,TRBV6-5,-,TRBJ1-1,TGTGCCAGCACCCCGGACCGGGGAAGGAACACTGAAGCTTTCTTT,CASTPDRGRNTEAFF